Reported below is one T cell receptor (beta chain). The antigen is not known. This record belongs to a study of Ad26.COV2.S vaccination and SARS-CoV-2 variants. Study context: A COV1001 Ad26.COV2.S trial-arm participant provided the sample.

Trimming shortened V by 5 bases and J by 0 bases, and 10 bases separated the two germline ends. The length of the CDR3 is 13 residues. Looked up from germline, CDR1 is SQVTM and CDR2 is ANQGSEA. Treatment: 15 to 20 received Ad26.COV2.S at low or high dose, single or two shots; 5 received placebo; per-sample allocation not given. Specimens were obtained on day 63 following the first vaccine or placebo injection. The study's findings and limits: People who got the vaccine or the placebo had similar non-spike TCR breadth.

TCRdb's table, derived via immunoSEQ multiplex PCR, lists solely in-frame clones and lacks some. This table holds over 300,000 clones, roughly four fifths found once. The sequencing here drew on peripheral blood, taken in a trial of Ad26.COV2.S vaccine versus placebo. V gene TRBV29-1 combines with J gene TRBJ1-1; D not certain. This TCR was sampled from a person aged 18-60 years who received the Ad26.COV2.S COVID-19 vaccine or a placebo. CDR3 region: CSVSFPMNTEAFF. CDR3 nucleotide sequence: TGCAGCGTTAGTTTCCCCATGAACACTGAAGCTTTCTTT.